This TCR beta chain was retrieved from a study of blood T cell repertoires in COVID-19. Using immunoSEQ multiplex PCR, the repertoire was profiled, and TCRdb retains in-frame clones only, with some absent. The data show 140,000 or so clones, 75% to 85% seen once. This clone was seen a few times. Trimming cost V 3 bases and J 2 bases, with 8 bases left between them. Germline loops: CDR1 LNHDA, CDR2 SQIVND (reference sequence). The CDR3 is made up of 13 amino acids. This receptor was obtained from a man aged 55 to 70 with acute or convalescent COVID-19. J is TRBJ2-7 and V is TRBV19, with D possibly being TRBD1 (5 bases). Sequencing was carried out using peripheral blood. The CDR3, as DNA: TGTGCCAGTAGTATCGACAGAGCCTACGAGCAGTACTTC. Its protein is CASSIDRAYEQYF.